These 21 T cell receptor beta chains originate from one sample sequenced in a study of blood T cell repertoires in COVID-19. Libraries were prepared by immunoSEQ multiplex PCR; TCRdb keeps only in-frame clonotypes and omits some of them. This sample yields 95,000 to 150,000 clones, of which about four fifths are seen a single time; 12% belongs to the top ten. Material: peripheral blood. These receptors originate from a human donor in a cohort sampled during active COVID-19.

The chain recombines TRBV4-1 with TRBJ1-1; the D gene is possibly TRBD1 (5 bases). The CDR3 consists of 15 residues. V was pared by 1 base and J by 0 bases, with 9 bases between. CDR1 and CDR2 (germline): MGHRA, YSYEKL. The CDR3 reads CASSQGPRVNTEAFF. DNA of the CDR3: TGCGCCAGCAGCCAAGGGCCCAGGGTGAACACTGAAGCTTTCTTT.

The chain employs TRBV6-5 and TRBJ1-5; 10 bases are shared with TRBD1. Germline CDR1 is MNHEY and CDR2 is SVGAGI. This CDR3 has 15 residues. The trim removed 7 bases at V and 7 bases at J, leaving 10 bases unmatched. The CDR3 region has the DNA TGTGCCAGCAACGGACAGGGGGGAGTTGGCCAGCCCCAGCATTTT. This codes for CASNGQGGVGQPQHF.

Here the CDR3 reads CASRAAENTEAFF. DNA for the CDR3: TGTGCCAGCAGGGCCGCAGAGAACACTGAAGCTTTCTTT. This chain connects TRBV11-2 to TRBJ1-1; no clear D gene. Per the germline V gene, CDR1 is SGHAT and CDR2 is FQNNGV. Between the trimmed V and J ends, which lost 6 bases and 1 base, there was a span of 9 bases. The length of the CDR3 is 13 residues.

This chain links TRBV24-1 with TRBJ1-5, with D perhaps TRBD1 (5 bases). This CDR3 comprises 13 residues. The V end was cut by 5 bases, the J end by 7 bases, with 11 bases between. Germline values: CDR1 KGHDR, CDR2 SFDVKD. The CDR3 region has the DNA TGTGCCACCAGTGCGGGGGTAGGACAGCCCCAGCATTTT. Translation gives CATSAGVGQPQHF.

V usage is TRBV6-5 and J usage is TRBJ1-2; possible D gene TRBD1, 6 bases. Germline V gene sequence: CDR1 MNHEY, CDR2 SVGAGI. The CDR3 covers 13 residues. V was pared by 6 bases and J by 5 bases, with 13 bases between. The CDR3 nucleotides are TGTGCCAGCAGGGTACAGGGCCTTTATGGCTACACCTTC. Amino acid sequence: CASRVQGLYGYTF.

The chain uses TRBV7-8 and TRBJ1-5, with TRBD1 matching over 7 bases. Germline CDR1 SGHVS, CDR2 FQNEAQ. The V and J ends lost 5 bases and 2 bases, in that order; junction bases with no gene match: 6. The CDR3 length is 15 residues. CDR3 coding DNA: TGTGCCAGCAGCCTCCGACAGGGTGGCAATCAGCCCCAGCATTTT. It translates to CASSLRQGGNQPQHF.

This clone has only a few counts. The CDR3 region is CASSAVGSGSYNSPLHF. In nucleotides, the CDR3 is TGTGCCAGCAGCGCCGTTGGCTCTGGCTCCTATAATTCACCCCTCCACTTT. The chain combines TRBV9 with TRBJ1-6; no reliable D call. This CDR3 is built from 17 residues. CDR1 SGDLS and CDR2 YYNGEE come from the germline V gene. Trimming removed 3 bases from V and 0 bases from J, with 13 bases in between.

The rearrangement joins TRBV29-1 to TRBJ1-4, with D perhaps matching TRBD1 (6 bases). Trimming took 5 bases from V and 5 from J, leaving 18 bases between them. The CDR3 contains 15 residues. Per the germline V gene, CDR1 is SQVTM and CDR2 is ANQGSEA. In DNA, the CDR3 is TGCAGCGTTCGAAAGGGGGTCTGGGGGAATGAAAAACTGTTTTTT. As protein: CSVRKGVWGNEKLFF. Variable domain in full (rest from reference TRBV29-1 and TRBJ1-4): SAVISQKPSRDICQRGTSLTIQCQVDSQVTMMFWYRQQPGQSLTLIATANQGSEATYESGFVIDKFPISRPNLTFSTLTVSNMSPEDSSIYLCSVRKGVWGNEKLFFGSGTQLSVL.

V and J are TRBV7-2 and TRBJ1-1; D remains unclear. Trimming took 3 bases from V and 4 from J, leaving 18 bases between them. The CDR3 is 16 residues long. Germline V CDR1 and CDR2: SGHTA, FQGNSA. The CDR3 DNA follows: TGTGCCAGCAGCTTTGGGTCCTACGGTTCGGGCACTGAAGCTTTCTTT. Translated, it gives CASSFGSYGSGTEAFF.

In its sample, this clone was seen a few times. The chain recombines TRBV11-2 with TRBJ1-1; no reliable D call. The CDR3 covers 12 residues. Germline CDR1 is SGHAT and CDR2 is FQNNGV. Trimming took off 5 bases at V and 10 bases at J, with 14 bases between the two ends. CDR3 sequence reads: CASSDLVRGAFF. CDR3 sequence (DNA): TGTGCCAGCAGCGACCTTGTCCGAGGAGCTTTCTTT.

A word on this clone: This same CDR3 is encoded by further DNA sequences in the sample. The genes are TRBV6-2 or TRBV6-3 and TRBJ2-7, with 9 bases lining up with TRBD1. This CDR3 region has 13 residues. Germline trimming cut 4 bases from V and 4 bases from J; bases unmatched to any gene: 2. CDR1 MNHEY and CDR2 SVGEGT come from the germline V gene. The CDR3 nucleotides are TGTGCCAGCAGTTCGACAGGGGGATACGAGCAGTACTTC. Its translation is CASSSTGGYEQYF.

CDR3: CASSQDFTTETNEKLFF. The CDR3 DNA is TGTGCCAGCAGCCAAGATTTTACCACAGAGACTAATGAAAAACTGTTTTTT. The chain joins TRBV3-1 (or the pseudogene TRBV3-2) to TRBJ1-4; D unclear. The CDR3 sequence is 17 residues long. Per germline, CDR1 LGHDT and CDR2 YNNKEL (reference sequence). V was trimmed by 0 bases and J by 2 bases, leaving 13 bases between them.

The chain couples TRBV9 to TRBJ2-5, with D possibly being TRBD2 (6 bases). Trimming stripped 4 bases from V and 5 bases from J, with 15 bases between. Germline values: CDR1 SGDLS, CDR2 YYNGEE. The CDR3 is 14 amino acids. CDR3 protein: CASSLGPGGETQYF. CDR3 DNA: TGTGCCAGCAGCCTGGGACCTGGGGGGGAGACCCAGTACTTC.

This chain uses TRBV19 with TRBJ1-1; TRBD1 matches 7 bases. The CDR3 covers 14 residues. Germline V lookup: CDR1 LNHDA, CDR2 SQIVND (reference sequence). The V segment lost 3 bases and the J segment 5 bases; nucleotides outside the gene matches: 6. The CDR3 loop is CASSIGQVWTEAFF. CDR3 bases: TGTGCCAGTAGTATCGGACAGGTGTGGACTGAAGCTTTCTTT.

The genes are TRBV6-6 and TRBJ1-5; the D gene is possibly TRBD1 (5 bases). Per the germline V gene, CDR1 is MNHNY and CDR2 is SVGAGI (reference sequence). V was clipped by 6 bases and J by 5 bases, with 17 bases between them. The CDR3 is made up of 15 amino acids. The DNA for the CDR3 is TGTGCCAGCAGAACCCCCGGGGGGGTTGATCAGCCCCAGCATTTT. Translated: CASRTPGGVDQPQHF.

This chain links TRBV7-2 with TRBJ1-5, with TRBD1 matching over 7 bases. The CDR3 consists of 14 residues. The junction had 8 bases not matched to a gene; V was cut back by 5 bases and J by 7 bases. The germline gives CDR1 SGHTA, CDR2 FQGNSA. For the CDR3, the DNA is TGTGCCAGCAGCCCTAGTTCAGGGGGGCAGCCCCAGCATTTT. Encoded protein: CASSPSSGGQPQHF. The complete variable domain, with remaining parts taken from reference TRBV7-2 and TRBJ1-5, reads GAGVSQSPSNKVTEKGKDVELRCDPISGHTALYWYRQSLGQGLEFLIYFQGNSAPDKSGLPSDRFSAERTGGSVSTLTIQRTQQEDSAVYLCASSPSSGGQPQHFGDGTRLSIL.

This clone is a singleton in its sample. The chain recombines TRBV5-8 with TRBJ2-1; TRBD2 is a possible D gene (5 bases). The germline CDR1 and CDR2 sequences are SGHTS and YDEGEE. Trimming took off 1 base at V and 8 bases at J, with 13 bases between the two ends. CDR3 size: 14 residues. The CDR3 DNA follows: TGTGCCAGCAGCTTGAGGGCTAGCTTCGATGAGCAGTTCTTC. Its protein is CASSLRASFDEQFF.

CDR3 sequence (DNA): TGTGCCAGCAGCCTCGGGACAGGGTTCGGGCATGAGCAGTTCTTC. Amino acid sequence: CASSLGTGFGHEQFF. The V gene is TRBV7-2, the J gene TRBJ2-1; the match to TRBD1 covers 9 bases. With V trimmed by 5 bases and J by 8 bases, 10 bases remained unmatched. Germline CDR1 SGHTA, CDR2 FQGNSA. The CDR3 spans 15 residues.

The genes are TRBV3-1 (or the pseudogene TRBV3-2) and TRBJ2-3, with D tentatively TRBD2 (6 bases). Trimming took off 1 base at V and 6 bases at J, with 8 bases between the two ends. Germline V gene sequence: CDR1 LGHDT, CDR2 YNNKEL (reference sequence). CDR3 length equals 13 residues. The CDR3 DNA is TGTGCCAGCAGCCAAGGGGCGGGGGATACGCAGTATTTT. It translates to CASSQGAGDTQYF.

The J gene is TRBJ2-3, the V gene TRBV5-1; weak D call: TRBD1 (6 bases). The CDR3 contains 17 residues. The germline V gene encodes CDR1 SGHRS and CDR2 YFSETQ. Trimming pared 0 bases from V and 0 bases from J, leaving 14 bases between. CDR3 coding DNA: TGCGCCAGCAGCTTGGGCCCGACAGGTTCTAGCACAGATACGCAGTATTTT. It is translated as CASSLGPTGSSTDTQYF. The full variable domain, with the rest looked up from reference TRBV5-1 and TRBJ2-3, is KAGVTQTPRYLIKTRGQQVTLSCSPISGHRSVSWYQQTPGQGLQFLFEYFSETQRNKGNFPGRFSGRQFSNSRSEMNVSTLELGDSALYLCASSLGPTGSSTDTQYFGPGTRLTVL.

The J gene is TRBJ2-1, the V gene TRBV2; D is perhaps TRBD2 (6 bases). Trimming left V 5 bases short and J 12 bases short, with 11 bases between. The CDR3 runs to 11 residues. CDR1 SNHLY and CDR2 FYNNEI come from the germline V gene. CDR3 nucleotide sequence: TGTGCCAGCAGTCGGGACTTCATGCAGTTCTTC. This sequence encodes CASSRDFMQFF.